These 10 T cell receptor beta chains were sequenced from one sample in a study of blood T cell repertoires in COVID-19. Assay: immunoSEQ multiplex PCR; the TCRdb copy retains only in-frame clones and omits some. The sample includes around 150,000 clones, roughly 90% of them seen just once. The sequenced sample consisted of PBMCs or T cells enriched from blood (not recorded which). These receptors all come from a woman between 50 and 59 years old who had recovered from COVID-19.

This clone was detected only a few times. The rearrangement joins TRBV2 to TRBJ2-7; no reliable D call. Germline V gives CDR1 SNHLY, CDR2 FYNNEI. Between the trimmed V and J ends, which lost 7 bases and 3 bases, there was a span of 10 bases. The CDR3 runs to 12 residues. Here the CDR3 DNA reads TGTGCCAGCACTGGGCTCTACTACGAGCAGTACTTC. Its translation: CASTGLYYEQYF.

This rearrangement joins TRBV9 to TRBJ1-1; tentative D call: TRBD1 (6 bases). The germline V gene has CDR1 SGDLS and CDR2 YYNGEE. Between the trimmed V and J ends, which lost 0 bases and 3 bases, there was a span of 12 bases. This CDR3 is 15 amino acids long. Here the CDR3 DNA reads TGTGCCAGCAGCGTAGTAGGACAGACTCACACTGAAGCTTTCTTT. It codes for CASSVVGQTHTEAFF.

This clone was seen just once. The rearrangement uses TRBV4-3 and TRBJ2-2; 7 nucleotides align to TRBD1. The CDR3 runs to 15 residues. Germline CDR1 is LGHNA and CDR2 is YSLEER. V lost 2 bases and J lost 0; bases outside the gene matches: 0. CDR3 in DNA: TGCGCCAGCAGCCAACAGGGGGCGAACACCGGGGAGCTGTTTTTT. This translates into CASSQQGANTGELFF.

Only one count was recorded for this clone. J is TRBJ2-7 and V is TRBV7-6, with 10 positions matching TRBD2. CDR3 length equals 15 residues. The V and J ends lost 5 bases and 2 bases, in that order; junction bases with no gene match: 6. CDR1 is SGHVS and CDR2 is FNYEAQ in the germline V gene. In DNA form, the CDR3 reads TGTGCCAGCAGCACTACTAGCGGGGCAACCTACGAGCAGTACTTC. Residues: CASSTTSGATYEQYF.

The chain uses TRBV29-1 and TRBJ1-3; a possible D gene is TRBD1 (6 bases). With 7 bases removed from V and 3 bases from J, the gap between germline ends came to 13 bases. The germline CDR1 and CDR2 sequences are SQVTM and ANQGSEA. The CDR3 has 13 amino acids. The CDR3 region has the DNA TGCAGCGCCAATACAGGGAATGGAAACACCATATATTTT. Its protein product is CSANTGNGNTIYF.

This clone was picked up one time. The CDR3 DNA is TGCGCCAGCAGCTTGACCTCCGGGGGAGGCTACACCTTC. This translates into CASSLTSGGGYTF. The rearrangement uses TRBV5-1 and TRBJ1-2; D is perhaps TRBD1 (5 bases). CDR1 is SGHRS and CDR2 is YFSETQ in the germline V gene. The CDR3 extends over 13 amino acids. The ends were cut back, 1 base at V and 8 bases at J, with 12 bases in the middle.

This chain links TRBV30 with TRBJ1-1, with TRBD1 identical over 7 bases. V was pared by 6 bases and J by 3 bases, with 7 bases of the junction left unmatched. CDR1 GTSNPN and CDR2 SVGIG come from the germline V gene (reference sequence). This CDR3 is 13 amino acids long. The CDR3: CACRDRRDTEAFF. CDR3 in DNA: TGTGCCTGCAGGGACAGAAGGGACACTGAAGCTTTCTTT.

The J gene is TRBJ1-4, the V gene TRBV19; TRBD1 matches at 7 bases. The CDR3 is made up of 13 amino acids. CDR1 LNHDA and CDR2 SQIVND come from the germline V gene (reference sequence). V shed 10 bases, J shed 6 bases, and the junction held 8 bases outside the gene matches. CDR3 sequence reads: CATTRQGDEKLFF. The CDR3 region has the DNA TGTGCCACCACCCGACAGGGAGATGAAAAACTGTTTTTT.

The V and J genes are TRBV27 and TRBJ1-5, with TRBD1 matching over 7 bases. Trimming took 3 bases from V and 1 from J; bases not matched to a gene: 0. The CDR3 sequence is 14 residues long. Germline-derived CDR1 and CDR2 are MNHEY and SMNVEV (reference sequence). The chain's CDR3 is CASSLGQSNQPQHF. CDR3 DNA sequence: TGTGCCAGCAGTTTGGGACAGAGCAATCAGCCCCAGCATTTT.

The CDR3 here is CASSSGLAARRNEQFF. The CDR3 bases are TGTGCCAGCAGCTCCGGACTAGCGGCACGTAGGAATGAGCAGTTCTTC. The gene calls are TRBV13 and TRBJ2-1; TRBD2 matches at 10 bases. The germline V gene has CDR1 PRHDT and CDR2 FYEKMQ (reference sequence). This CDR3 is 16 amino acids long. V was pared by 4 bases and J by 7 bases, with 10 bases of the junction left unmatched. The full variable domain, with the rest looked up from reference TRBV13 and TRBJ2-1, is AAGVIQSPRHLIKEKRETATLKCYPIPRHDTVYWYQQGPGQDPQFLISFYEKMQSDKGSIPDRFSAQQFSDYHSELNMSSLELGDSALYFCASSSGLAARRNEQFFGPGTRLTVL.